This TCR beta chain was observed in a study of PD-1 blockade in classical Hodgkin lymphoma. Study-level background: It was nivolumab at 3 mg/kg, given intravenously every 2 weeks, that patients received. Study conclusions and caveats: Patients starting nivolumab less than 1 year after ASCT had lower diversity and were excluded from later analyses. The study found complete responders had baseline diversity similar to newly diagnosed patients.

Method: immunoSEQ multiplex PCR; TCRdb's copy keeps in-frame clones and lacks some. The profile shows 50,000 to 75,000 clones, approximately 90% of them singletons. Notes on this clone: No antigen is known for it.

Germline-derived CDR1 and CDR2 are MNHEY and SMNVEV (reference sequence). The CDR3 is 15 residues long. The J segment lost 0 bases and the V segment lost 2 bases, leaving 3 bases of the junction unmatched. Relapse after autologous stem cell transplantation occurred in every patient, and brentuximab vedotin exposure varied. The V call is TRBV27, the J call TRBJ2-7, with 8 bases that match TRBD1. Sequences were derived from peripheral blood mononuclear cells (PBMCs), sampled at baseline. This sequence was found in a human donor with classical Hodgkin lymphoma. In DNA, the CDR3 is TGTGCCAGCAGTTTACGACAGGGGCTCTCCTACGAGCAGTACTTC. It translates to CASSLRQGLSYEQYF.